A single sample gave rise to the 30 T cell receptor beta chains below, sequenced in a study of siplizumab effects on memory and regulatory T cells. The repertoire was sequenced with immunoSEQ multiplex PCR; TCRdb's copy has only in-frame clones and lacks some. Among fewer than 80,000 clones listed, approximately 93% were seen once. The source material was CD8+ T cells sorted from blood. These receptor sequences come from a human donor in good health.

The chain links TRBV29-1 to TRBJ2-5; D unresolved. CDR1 is SQVTM and CDR2 is ANQGSEA in the germline V gene. The CDR3 consists of 12 residues. V was trimmed by 3 bases and J by 4 bases, leaving 9 bases between them. The CDR3 bases are TGCAGCGTTGAGGAGTCGACAGAGACCCAGTACTTC. It yields the protein CSVEESTETQYF.

The V and J genes are TRBV7-6 and TRBJ1-3; no clear D gene. The CDR3 covers 15 residues. The V gene's germline CDR1 is SGHVS and CDR2 FNYEAQ. V was clipped by 2 bases and J by 1 base, with 9 bases between them. CDR3 coding DNA: TGTGCCAGCAGCTTATACACCGATTCTGGAAACACCATATATTTT. It is translated as CASSLYTDSGNTIYF. The full variable domain, in which reference TRBV7-6 and TRBJ1-3 provide the parts outside the CDR3, is GAGVSQSPRYKVTKRGQDVALRCDPISGHVSLYWYRQALGQGPEFLTYFNYEAQQDKSGLPNDRFSAERPEGSISTLTIQRTEQRDSAMYRCASSLYTDSGNTIYFGEGSWLTVV.

The rearrangement links TRBV28 to TRBJ2-7; tentative D call: TRBD1 (6 bases). V shed 4 bases and J shed 1 base, with 23 bases lying between them. CDR3 length: 18 amino acids. Germline V lookup: CDR1 MDHEN, CDR2 SYDVKM. CDR3 sequence reads: CASSSRQVGVVSSYEQYF. The CDR3 nucleotides are TGTGCCAGCAGTTCCCGACAGGTTGGAGTGGTGTCATCCTACGAGCAGTACTTC.

The chain carries TRBV13 and TRBJ2-5; D gene ambiguous. TRBJ2-7 matches the DNA end more closely, so the J call is doubtful. The CDR3 is made up of 15 amino acids. Germline V gives CDR1 PRHDT, CDR2 FYEKMQ (reference sequence). In nucleotides, the CDR3 is TGTGCCAGCAGCAAGAACCCGGGCCTGCGGCGCGAGCAGTACTTC. Translating it yields CASSKNPGLRREQYF.

This sequence joins TRBV2 and TRBJ1-5; D might be TRBD1 (6 bases). CDR1 and CDR2 from the germline V gene are SNHLY and FYNNEI. Trimming stripped 4 bases from V and 9 bases from J, with 22 bases between. The CDR3 loop spans 16 amino acids. The CDR3 sequence is CASSGTDRLSYGPQHF. CDR3 in DNA: TGTGCCAGCAGTGGGACCGACAGGTTAAGCTATGGGCCCCAGCATTTT.

V is TRBV7-5 and J is TRBJ1-4; the table's TRBD1 call for D was not verified on the DNA. TRBV7-5 represents a pseudogene. This CDR3 has 15 residues. CDR3 in DNA: TGTGTCAGAAGCTTGGGGACAGCAACTAATGAAAAACTGTTTTTT. Its translation is CVRSLGTATNEKLFF.

The chain employs TRBV7-6 and TRBJ2-7; D is perhaps TRBD1 (6 bases). The CDR3 totals 13 residues. Germline values: CDR1 SGHVS, CDR2 FNYEAQ. V was cut by 0 bases and J by 4 bases, with 7 bases left in between. The CDR3 spells CASSLAQGYEQYF. CDR3 bases: TGTGCCAGCAGCTTAGCGCAGGGGTACGAGCAGTACTTC.

The chain employs TRBV5-4 and TRBJ2-1; D unclear. Trimming took off 3 bases at V and 8 bases at J, with 15 bases between the two ends. The CDR3 loop spans 14 amino acids. Germline lookup yields CDR1 SGHNT and CDR2 YYREEE (reference sequence). The CDR3: CASSSGSNSDEQFF. DNA of the CDR3: TGTGCCAGCAGCTCCGGGTCCAACAGCGATGAGCAGTTCTTC.

The chain carries TRBV4-3 and TRBJ2-7; possibly TRBD2 for D (6 bases). The germline gives CDR1 LGHNA, CDR2 YSLEER. The CDR3 has 16 residues. Trimming took off 0 bases at V and 4 bases at J, with 16 bases between the two ends. This CDR3 is CASSQDLVGTLYEQYF. Written as DNA, the CDR3 is TGCGCCAGCAGCCAAGATTTGGTAGGGACTCTTTACGAGCAGTACTTC.

The rearrangement links TRBV11-2 to TRBJ1-2; 9 positions match TRBD1. Per the germline V gene, CDR1 is SGHAT and CDR2 is FQNNGV. After removal of 3 bases from V and 5 bases from J, the junction contained 1 base not matched to a gene. The CDR3 contains 13 residues. The CDR3 DNA sequence: TGTGCCAGCAGCTTGGGACAGGGATATGGCTACACCTTC. Amino acid sequence: CASSLGQGYGYTF.

The genes are TRBV7-2 and TRBJ2-3; D call uncertain. This CDR3 spans 12 amino acids. Trimming left V 3 bases short and J 3 bases short, with 4 bases between. Germline V gene sequence: CDR1 SGHTA, CDR2 FQGNSA. DNA for the CDR3: TGTGCCAGCAGCTTGGAGACAGATACGCAGTATTTT. Encoded protein: CASSLETDTQYF.

The chain has TRBV18 and TRBJ2-2, with 7 nucleotides matching TRBD2. The V gene end was trimmed by 3 bases and the J gene end by 3 bases; junction bases not matched to a gene: 4. CDR1 is KGHSH and CDR2 is LQKENI in the germline V gene. The CDR3 consists of 15 residues. DNA for the CDR3: TGTGCCAGCTCACCGGGCAGCGGGGACACCGGGGAGCTGTTTTTT. Translating gives CASSPGSGDTGELFF. The full variable domain, rest sourced from reference TRBV18 and TRBJ2-2, is NAGVMQNPRHLVRRRGQEARLRCSPMKGHSHVYWYRQLPEEGLKFMVYLQKENIIDESGMPKERFSAEFPKEGPSILRIQQVVRGDSAAYFCASSPGSGDTGELFFGEGSRLTVL.

This clone turned up a few times. This rearrangement joins TRBV27 to TRBJ1-1; 7 bases are a match to TRBD1. Trimming at V came to 5 bases and at J to 5 bases, leaving 2 bases not matched to a gene. This CDR3 has 12 residues. In germline, CDR1 is MNHEY, CDR2 SMNVEV (reference sequence). This chain's CDR3 is CASSKQGTEAFF. DNA for the CDR3: TGTGCCAGCAGTAAACAGGGGACTGAAGCTTTCTTT.

J is TRBJ1-5 and V is TRBV7-2; maybe TRBD1 (5 bases). V was clipped by 1 base and J by 6 bases, with 13 bases between them. This CDR3 contains 15 residues. Germline CDR1 SGHTA, CDR2 FQGNSA. Written as DNA, the CDR3 is TGTGCCAGCAGCTTAGACCACACCGGGGGTCAGCCCCAGCATTTT. It encodes CASSLDHTGGQPQHF. The full variable domain, completed using reference TRBV7-2 and TRBJ1-5, is GAGVSQSPSNKVTEKGKDVELRCDPISGHTALYWYRQSLGQGLEFLIYFQGNSAPDKSGLPSDRFSAERTGGSVSTLTIQRTQQEDSAVYLCASSLDHTGGQPQHFGDGTRLSIL.

The chain uses TRBV2 and TRBJ2-5, with D perhaps matching TRBD2 (6 bases). This CDR3 comprises 12 residues. Germline assignment: CDR1 SNHLY and CDR2 FYNNEI. Trimming left V 6 bases short and J 2 bases short, with 7 bases between. This CDR3 reads CASRAGQETQYF. The CDR3, as DNA: TGTGCCAGCAGGGCGGGGCAAGAGACCCAGTACTTC.

The gene calls are TRBV7-9 and TRBJ1-1; TRBD1 is a possible D gene (5 bases). The CDR3 is made up of 13 amino acids. Trimming cost V 3 bases and J 3 bases, with 8 bases left between them. CDR1 and CDR2 (germline): SEHNR, FQNEAQ (reference sequence). Here the CDR3 reads CASSFPGYTEAFF. The CDR3 bases are TGTGCCAGCAGCTTTCCAGGGTACACTGAAGCTTTCTTT.

This clone was observed a handful of times. J is TRBJ1-1 and V is TRBV9, with D uncertain. Germline CDR1 is SGDLS and CDR2 is YYNGEE. The germline V and J ends were trimmed by 3 bases and 3 bases, with 9 bases remaining between them. The CDR3 loop spans 13 amino acids. The CDR3 nucleotides read TGTGCCAGCAGCGCATCAGGAGACACTGAAGCTTTCTTT. It encodes CASSASGDTEAFF.

This clone was counted once. V usage is TRBV6-6 and J usage is TRBJ2-1, with 8 bases aligning to TRBD1. CDR3 size: 13 residues. Looked up from germline, CDR1 is MNHNY and CDR2 is SVGAGI (reference sequence). Germline trimming cut 11 bases from V and 7 bases from J; bases unmatched to any gene: 10. The DNA for the CDR3 is TGTGCCGAGTCAGGGGGCGATGGGAATGAGCAGTTCTTC. It translates to CAESGGDGNEQFF.

V gene TRBV30 combines with J gene TRBJ1-5; the D gene is possibly TRBD1 (6 bases). The V and J ends lost 3 bases and 9 bases respectively, with 18 bases between them. This CDR3 comprises 14 residues. Germline V gene lookup returns CDR1 GTSNPN and CDR2 SVGIG (reference sequence). CDR3 in amino acids: CAWSLSQGSRPQHF. CDR3 coding DNA: TGTGCCTGGAGCCTATCCCAGGGGAGTCGGCCCCAGCATTTT.

The V gene is TRBV25-1, the J gene TRBJ1-6, with D tentatively TRBD1 (6 bases). The CDR3 totals 16 residues. The germline V and J ends were trimmed by 2 bases and 3 bases, with 11 bases remaining between them. Germline V gene sequence: CDR1 MGHDK, CDR2 SYGVNS. This CDR3 is CASSEPGTLYNSPLHF. Here the CDR3 DNA reads TGTGCCAGCAGTGAACCCGGGACACTCTATAATTCACCCCTCCACTTT.

The rearrangement joins TRBV27 to TRBJ2-5; possible D gene TRBD1, 6 bases. Trimming pared 5 bases from V and 5 bases from J, leaving 15 bases between. This CDR3 has 14 amino acids. The germline CDR1 and CDR2 sequences are MNHEY and SMNVEV (reference sequence). The CDR3 DNA reads as TGTGCCAGCAGTCCGACAACAGGGTTTGAGACCCAGTACTTC. Encoded protein: CASSPTTGFETQYF.

The chain carries TRBV5-5 and TRBJ1-1; tentatively, D is TRBD1 (5 bases). V was pared by 1 base and J by 7 bases, with 11 bases between. Germline-derived CDR1 and CDR2 are SGHKS and YYEKEE (reference sequence). The CDR3 is 13 amino acids. CDR3 nucleotides: TGTGCCAGCAGCTTGTGGCAGGGTAATGAAGCTTTCTTT. Protein product: CASSLWQGNEAFF.

The V and J genes are TRBV19 and TRBJ1-6; 11 nucleotides align to TRBD1. J lost 7 bases, V lost 3 bases, and 2 bases had no gene match. Per the germline V gene, CDR1 is LNHDA and CDR2 is SQIVND (reference sequence). The CDR3 contains 15 residues. CDR3 nucleotide sequence: TGTGCCAGTAGTATCGGGACAGGGGGGAATTCACCCCTCCACTTT. It yields the protein CASSIGTGGNSPLHF.

The J gene is TRBJ2-7, the V gene TRBV7-9, with a possible D match to TRBD1 (6 bases). Germline V lookup: CDR1 SEHNR, CDR2 FQNEAQ (reference sequence). This CDR3 region has 13 residues. Trimming stripped 4 bases from V and 1 base from J, with 8 bases between. The CDR3 DNA follows: TGTGCCAGCAGCTCACAGGGTTCCTACGAGCAGTACTTC. Its translation: CASSSQGSYEQYF.

The rearrangement uses TRBV6-1 and TRBJ2-1, with 11 bases matching TRBD2. Germline CDR1 and CDR2: MNHNS and SASEGT. The CDR3 extends over 16 amino acids. The ends lost 4 bases at V and 4 bases at J; junction bases unmatched: 6. CDR3 DNA: TGTGCCAGCAGTGTTTCTAGCGGGGGGCGATACAATGAGCAGTTCTTC. Its translation: CASSVSSGGRYNEQFF.

The chain joins TRBV28 to TRBJ2-3; 9 bases fit TRBD2. The CDR3 consists of 16 residues. Germline V lookup: CDR1 MDHEN, CDR2 SYDVKM. With 0 bases clipped from V and 1 base from J, the junction kept 2 bases outside the gene matches. The CDR3 coding sequence is TGTGCCAGCAGTTTATGGACTAGCGGACGCACAGATACGCAGTATTTT. Its protein is CASSLWTSGRTDTQYF.

The gene calls are TRBV12-5 and TRBJ1-1; perhaps TRBD1 as D (5 bases). V shed 1 base and J shed 0 bases, with 12 bases lying between them. Looked up from germline, CDR1 is LGHNT and CDR2 is FRNRAP. This CDR3 spans 16 amino acids. The CDR3 coding sequence is TGTGCTAGTGGTTTGGCCAGGGTCTTGCTGAACACTGAAGCTTTCTTT. Translation gives CASGLARVLLNTEAFF.

This chain uses TRBV7-2 with TRBJ1-1, with D unclear. The CDR3 contains 14 residues. With 5 bases removed from V and 1 base from J, the gap between germline ends came to 11 bases. Per the germline V gene, CDR1 is SGHTA and CDR2 is FQGNSA. CDR3 nucleotides: TGTGCCAGCAGCCCCCAGCCTGAGAACACTGAAGCTTTCTTT. Translating gives CASSPQPENTEAFF.

This clone has a single count. This chain uses TRBV2 with TRBJ1-5; D gene unclear. This CDR3 is built from 15 residues. The germline V and J ends were trimmed by 0 bases and 4 bases, with 10 bases remaining between them. Germline-derived CDR1 and CDR2 are SNHLY and FYNNEI. The CDR3: CASSEAGIGNQPQHF. CDR3 in DNA: TGTGCCAGCAGTGAAGCAGGGATAGGTAATCAGCCCCAGCATTTT.

This clone was detected only once. The chain links TRBV6-4 to TRBJ1-6; 7 bases are a match to TRBD1. CDR1 is MRHNA, CDR2 SNTAGT, per germline. V was pared by 2 bases and J by 10 bases, with 5 bases of the junction left unmatched. The CDR3 has 14 residues. CDR3 region: CASSDGAGGSPLHF. CDR3 bases: TGTGCCAGCAGTGACGGGGCAGGGGGGTCACCCCTCCACTTT.